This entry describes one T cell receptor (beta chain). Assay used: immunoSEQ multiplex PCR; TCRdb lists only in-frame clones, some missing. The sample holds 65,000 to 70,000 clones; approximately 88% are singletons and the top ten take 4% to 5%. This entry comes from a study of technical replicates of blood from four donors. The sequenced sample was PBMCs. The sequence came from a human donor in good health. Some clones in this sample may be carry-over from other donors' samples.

CDR3 loop: CAWSRQSDTEAFF. DNA of the CDR3: TGTGCCTGGAGCCGACAGTCTGACACTGAAGCTTTCTTT. The chain links TRBV30 to TRBJ1-1; D is perhaps TRBD1 (5 bases). Germline CDR1 and CDR2: GTSNPN and SVGIG (reference sequence). Trimming cost V 3 bases and J 3 bases, with 11 bases left between them. This CDR3 contains 13 residues.